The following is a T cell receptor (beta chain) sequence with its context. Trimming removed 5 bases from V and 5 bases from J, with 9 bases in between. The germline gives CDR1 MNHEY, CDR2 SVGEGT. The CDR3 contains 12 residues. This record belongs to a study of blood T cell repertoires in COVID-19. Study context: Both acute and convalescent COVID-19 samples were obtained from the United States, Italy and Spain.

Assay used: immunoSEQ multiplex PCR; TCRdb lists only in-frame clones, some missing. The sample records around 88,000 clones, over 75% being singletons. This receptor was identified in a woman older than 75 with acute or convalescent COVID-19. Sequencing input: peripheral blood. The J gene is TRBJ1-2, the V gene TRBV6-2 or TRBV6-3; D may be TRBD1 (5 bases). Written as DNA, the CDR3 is TGTGCCAGCAGTCCGACAGTATATGGCTACACCTTC. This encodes CASSPTVYGYTF.